The clone carrying this TCR beta chain was seen only once. The data belong to a study of blood T cell repertoires in COVID-19. Method: immunoSEQ multiplex PCR; TCRdb's copy keeps in-frame clones and lacks some. Of about 210,000 clones listed, 80% are singletons. The CDR3 covers 20 residues. Germline loops: CDR1 MNHNS, CDR2 SASEGT. The J segment lost 0 bases and the V segment lost 2 bases, leaving 8 bases of the junction unmatched. The chain is built from TRBV6-1 and TRBJ2-3, with 16 bases matching TRBD2. This clonotype was sampled from a woman between 70 and 85 years old with acute or convalescent COVID-19. Material for sequencing was peripheral blood. CDR3 amino acids: CASSEWGLAGGPSSTDTQYF. CDR3 DNA: TGTGCCAGCAGTGAATGGGGACTAGCGGGGGGGCCCTCTAGCACAGATACGCAGTATTTT.